Listed below are T cell receptor beta chains from one sample, sequenced in a study of cytomegalovirus exposure and HLA in healthy donors. Data came from immunoSEQ multiplex PCR; TCRdb stores just in-frame clones and leaves some out. The table lists fewer than 250,000 clones, 82% of them singletons. The sequencing input was PBMCs. The source of these receptors is a man aged 35 to 55 in good health and CMV-seropositive. CDR3s include the opening cysteine and the closing phenylalanine or tryptophan. D genes are given only for firm matches.

NA	TRBV6-5	TRBJ2-3	CASTNTDTQYF
NA	TRBV7-3	TRBJ2-1	CASSLSLGGNNEQFF
TRBD1	TRBV4-1	TRBJ2-5	CASSPSGGAGETQYF
NA	TRBV30	TRBJ1-3	CAGFYSGNTIYF
NA	TRBV9	TRBJ1-1	CASSGTATEAFF
NA	TRBV4-2	TRBJ2-2	CASSPKGGPSGDLVGLFF
TRBD1	TRBV6-5	TRBJ2-7	CASSFKTGGFGLGQYF
TRBD2	TRBV18	TRBJ2-1	CASSPQRGYNEQFF
NA	TRBV5-4	TRBJ2-3	CASSSPRDDTQYF
TRBD2	TRBV18	TRBJ2-1	CASSPQTSGSVFNEQFF
NA	TRBV19	TRBJ2-5	CASSSDRWGFQETQYF
NA	TRBV28	TRBJ2-3	CASSPPGAAEYF
TRBD2	TRBV5-1	TRBJ2-1	CASSLRTSGRASDEQFF
TRBD1	TRBV5-6	TRBJ1-1	CASSPPGGTEAFF
TRBD1	TRBV19	TRBJ2-7	CASSMTGYYEQYF
TRBD2	TRBV4-2	TRBJ2-5	CASSQEEGREGPGTQYF
TRBD1	TRBV28	TRBJ1-1	CASSRGTGRTEAFF
NA	TRBV7-9	TRBJ2-2	CASSGRFNTGELFF
TRBD2	TRBV10-2	TRBJ2-3	CASSESSSGRTDTQYF
NA	TRBV5-1	TRBJ1-5	CASSLDSSNQPQHF
NA	TRBV7-9	TRBJ1-2	CSSSLRPDGYTF
NA	TRBV29-1	TRBJ2-3	CSVESGFTDTQYF
TRBD2	TRBV27	TRBJ2-7	CASSPPGTSSDEQYF
TRBD2	TRBV4-1	TRBJ2-7	CASSHASLAGGPLYEQYF
NA	TRBV2	TRBJ1-1	CASRGRGGESTEAFF
TRBD2	TRBV9	TRBJ2-3	CASSASGRTSTDTQYF
TRBD1	TRBV19	TRBJ2-2	CASSVQGARKGTGELFF
TRBD1	TRBV4-1	TRBJ2-7	CASSRSPGQGVSYEQYF
NA	TRBV27	TRBJ2-3	CASSLELSTDTQYF
TRBD2	TRBV15	TRBJ2-5	CATSRDGSGMGEETQYF
NA	TRBV7-9	TRBJ2-3	CASRVGIAGTDTQYF
TRBD2	TRBV4-2	TRBJ2-1	CASSQDQDPSGRRNEQFF
TRBD1	TRBV6-5	TRBJ1-5	CASSGQGYQPQHF
TRBD1	TRBV5-6	TRBJ1-1	CASSRQGATEAFF
NA	TRBV2	TRBJ1-1	CASSEYGGAKAFF
TRBD1	TRBV27	TRBJ1-2	CASSGWTGGKVYGYTF
TRBD1	TRBV11-1	TRBJ2-7	CASSLDRKGAYEQYF
NA	TRBV6-1	TRBJ1-3	CASSAAATGNTIYF
NA	TRBV4-1	TRBJ1-2	CASSQGGGFSYGYTF
TRBD2	TRBV7-6	TRBJ2-3	CASSPGLAGVGTDTQYF
TRBD1	TRBV19	TRBJ1-1	CASSIGGTAEAFF
NA	TRBV28	TRBJ2-5	CASSLYGPNQETQYF
NA	TRBV15	TRBJ2-3	CATSRGLYSTDTQYF
NA	TRBV10-1	TRBJ2-1	CASSELAYNEQFF
TRBD1	TRBV5-6	TRBJ1-6	CASSRQGEPLHF
NA	TRBV4-2	TRBJ2-1	CASSQETDNEQFF
TRBD1	TRBV5-1	TRBJ2-7	CASSFRGTGDEQYF
NA	TRBV5-1	TRBJ1-3	CASSSGQGGNTIYF
NA	TRBV11-2	TRBJ2-1	CASEFRDAEGDEQFF